These 20 T cell receptor beta chains share one sample of origin, sequenced in a study of blood T cell repertoires in COVID-19. Method: immunoSEQ multiplex PCR; TCRdb's copy keeps in-frame clones and lacks some. The profile shows approximately 350,000 clones, 80% to 85% of them singletons. The sequenced material came from PBMCs or T cells enriched from blood (not recorded which). The receptor set was obtained from a woman between 45 and 60 years old who had recovered from COVID-19.

The J gene is TRBJ2-7, the V gene TRBV19, with D possibly TRBD2 on 6 matching bases. CDR1 and CDR2 (germline): LNHDA, SQIVND (reference sequence). With 3 bases removed from V and 2 bases from J, the gap between germline ends came to 14 bases. This CDR3 has 15 residues. CDR3 sequence (DNA): TGTGCCAGTAGTATTGCCGGGGGTCCACCCTACGAGCAGTACTTC. As protein: CASSIAGGPPYEQYF.

This clone came up a few times. The chain recombines TRBV7-8 with TRBJ2-3, with D perhaps TRBD2 (6 bases). Germline CDR1 SGHVS, CDR2 FQNEAQ. V lost 3 bases, J lost 0 bases, and 13 bases lay in between. The CDR3 loop spans 16 amino acids. The CDR3 DNA follows: TGTGCCAGCAGCTTCGGGGGAGCAGATAGCACAGATACGCAGTATTTT. This sequence encodes CASSFGGADSTDTQYF. The full variable domain, rest sourced from reference TRBV7-8 and TRBJ2-3, is GAGVSQSPRYKVAKRGQDVALRCDPISGHVSLFWYQQALGQGPEFLTYFQNEAQLDKSGLPSDRFFAERPEGSVSTLKIQRTQQEDSAVYLCASSFGGADSTDTQYFGPGTRLTVL.

The rearrangement uses TRBV12-3 or TRBV12-4 and TRBJ1-2, with D perhaps TRBD1 (6 bases). Trimming took off 6 bases at V and 6 bases at J, with 11 bases between the two ends. This CDR3 spans 12 amino acids. CDR3 DNA: TGTGCCAGCAGAGGGACATCCGATGGCTACACCTTC. Its protein product is CASRGTSDGYTF.

This sequence joins TRBV7-9 and TRBJ1-1; 7 bases are a match to TRBD1. CDR3 length: 13 amino acids. The J segment lost 0 bases and the V segment lost 8 bases, leaving 3 bases of the junction unmatched. The germline gives CDR1 SEHNR, CDR2 FQNEAQ (reference sequence). The CDR3 reads CASQGQMNTEAFF. Written as DNA, the CDR3 is TGTGCCAGCCAGGGACAGATGAACACTGAAGCTTTCTTT.

V gene TRBV30 combines with J gene TRBJ1-2; D gene uncertain. Germline loops: CDR1 GTSNPN, CDR2 SVGIG (reference sequence). This CDR3 has 12 residues. Trimming removed 0 bases at V and 7 bases at J, with 9 bases between. CDR3 amino acids: CAWSVQLGGYTF. Here the CDR3 DNA reads TGTGCCTGGAGTGTACAGTTGGGTGGCTACACCTTC.

The CDR3 region has the DNA TGTGCCAGCAGCACAGGGGGTCAAGGTGAAAAACTGTTTTTT. As protein: CASSTGGQGEKLFF. The J gene is TRBJ1-4, the V gene TRBV5-4, with 8 nucleotides matching TRBD1. Losses at the gene ends were 4 bases for V and 7 bases for J; bases not matched to a gene: 6. Germline lookup yields CDR1 SGHNT and CDR2 YYREEE (reference sequence). The CDR3 runs to 14 residues.

The chain joins TRBV5-4 to TRBJ2-1, with 7 bases aligning to TRBD1. V trimming: 5 bases; J trimming: 6 bases; junction bases outside the gene matches: 2. CDR1 is SGHNT and CDR2 is YYREEE in the germline V gene (reference sequence). This CDR3 region has 12 residues. CDR3 loop: CASSWDSNEQFF. The CDR3 DNA is TGTGCCAGCAGTTGGGACAGCAATGAGCAGTTCTTC.

This chain links TRBV30 with TRBJ2-3; tentatively, D is TRBD2 (5 bases). Looked up from germline, CDR1 is GTSNPN and CDR2 is SVGIG (reference sequence). Trimming stripped 3 bases from V and 4 bases from J, with 20 bases between. CDR3 size: 16 residues. CDR3 sequence reads: CAWRSGYKPGSDTQYF. CDR3 in DNA: TGTGCCTGGAGGTCGGGGTACAAGCCCGGTTCAGATACGCAGTATTTT.

This chain joins TRBV7-9 and TRBJ1-4; D remains ambiguous. V was cut by 8 bases and J by 7 bases, with 17 bases left in between. Germline CDR1 reads SEHNR; CDR2 reads FQNEAQ (reference sequence). The CDR3 runs 14 residues. The DNA for the CDR3 is TGTGCCAGCGGCCCGGAGGCTTGGGGTGAAAAACTGTTTTTT. Its protein is CASGPEAWGEKLFF.

The CDR3 sequence: CASSLTSGGASRAGELFF. CDR3 DNA: TGTGCCAGCAGCTTGACTAGCGGGGGGGCCAGTCGGGCCGGGGAGCTGTTTTTT. V gene TRBV4-2 combines with J gene TRBJ2-2, with 14 positions matching TRBD2. The CDR3 length is 18 residues. Germline CDR1 and CDR2: LGHNA and YNFKEQ. V was clipped by 5 bases and J by 6 bases; unmatched bases: 11.

The rearrangement uses TRBV27 and TRBJ1-4; D may be TRBD1 (5 bases). The CDR3 extends over 16 amino acids. Germline-derived CDR1 and CDR2 are MNHEY and SMNVEV (reference sequence). Trimming pared 6 bases from V and 2 bases from J, leaving 16 bases between. CDR3 DNA sequence: TGTGCCAGCAGCCCCCTGAAGGGGCAGACTAATGAAAAACTGTTTTTT. Residues: CASSPLKGQTNEKLFF.

The sample holds one count of this clone. V and J are TRBV5-8 and TRBJ1-1, with a possible D match to TRBD1 (6 bases). Germline-derived CDR1 and CDR2 are SGHTS and YDEGEE. Trimming pared 2 bases from V and 11 bases from J, leaving 13 bases between. The CDR3 spans 12 residues. CDR3 bases: TGTGCCAGCAGCTTCGTTACAGGGATGGCTTTCTTT. Its translation: CASSFVTGMAFF.

The rearrangement links TRBV2 to TRBJ1-2; unclear D gene. Germline assignment: CDR1 SNHLY and CDR2 FYNNEI. Trimming shortened V by 4 bases and J by 4 bases, and 10 bases separated the two germline ends. The CDR3 sequence is 13 residues long. The CDR3 sequence: CASSVQRLYGYTF. The CDR3 DNA follows: TGTGCCAGCAGTGTACAGCGGCTCTATGGCTACACCTTC.

This chain links TRBV19 with TRBJ1-2, with a tentative D call TRBD1 (6 bases). The CDR3 covers 15 residues. Trimming removed 6 bases at V and 0 bases at J, with 14 bases between. Germline loops: CDR1 LNHDA, CDR2 SQIVND (reference sequence). CDR3 loop: CASRLPGQANYGYTF. CDR3 nucleotide sequence: TGTGCCAGTAGACTACCGGGACAAGCTAACTATGGCTACACCTTC.

V usage is TRBV3-1 (or the pseudogene TRBV3-2) and J usage is TRBJ1-3, with a tentative D call TRBD1 (5 bases). V shed 3 bases and J shed 2 bases, with 5 bases lying between them. In germline, CDR1 is LGHDT, CDR2 YNNKEL (reference sequence). The CDR3 consists of 13 residues. This CDR3 reads CASSHRAGNTIYF. The CDR3 region has the DNA TGTGCCAGCAGCCACAGGGCTGGAAACACCATATATTTT.

The chain recombines TRBV14 with TRBJ2-5; D gene uncertain. Germline-derived CDR1 and CDR2 are SGHDN and FVKESK. The CDR3 is 13 residues long. The V end lost 0 bases, the J end lost 9 bases, and 11 bases lay between the germline ends. For the CDR3, the DNA is TGTGCCAGCAGCCAAGAGGCCAGGCTGGCCCAGTACTTC. Protein product: CASSQEARLAQYF.

The rearrangement joins TRBV7-9 to TRBJ2-1; weak D call: TRBD1 (6 bases). The germline V gene encodes CDR1 SEHNR and CDR2 FQNEAQ (reference sequence). The CDR3 sequence is 15 residues long. V was shortened by 6 bases and J by 3 bases, with 15 bases between the two germline ends. The DNA of the CDR3 is TGTGCCAGCAGTTCACAGGGACGAAACTACAATGAGCAGTTCTTC. Translated, it gives CASSSQGRNYNEQFF. The full variable domain, rest sourced from reference TRBV7-9 and TRBJ2-1, is DTGVSQNPRHKITKRGQNVTFRCDPISEHNRLYWYRQTLGQGPEFLTYFQNEAQLEKSRLLSDRFSAERPKGSFSTLEIQRTEQGDSAMYLCASSSQGRNYNEQFFGPGTRLTVL.

The J gene is TRBJ1-5, the V gene TRBV7-9; possible D gene TRBD1, 6 bases. There are 13 residues in the CDR3. The V gene lost 5 bases and the J gene lost 6 bases, with 11 bases spanning the gap. Looked up from germline, CDR1 is SEHNR and CDR2 is FQNEAQ (reference sequence). CDR3 protein: CASSKDSGQPQHF. Written as DNA, the CDR3 is TGTGCCAGCAGCAAGGACAGCGGTCAGCCCCAGCATTTT. The complete variable domain, with remaining parts taken from reference TRBV7-9 and TRBJ1-5, reads DTGVSQNPRHKITKRGQNVTFRCDPISEHNRLYWYRQTLGQGPEFLTYFQNEAQLEKSRLLSDRFSAERPKGSFSTLEIQRTEQGDSAMYLCASSKDSGQPQHFGDGTRLSIL.

V gene TRBV30 combines with J gene TRBJ1-5; D may be TRBD1 (5 bases). The ends were cut back, 2 bases at V and 5 bases at J, with 13 bases in the middle. CDR3 length equals 14 residues. In germline, CDR1 is GTSNPN, CDR2 SVGIG (reference sequence). The CDR3 loop reads CAWSIAVRDQPQHF. CDR3 coding DNA: TGTGCCTGGAGTATTGCTGTCAGGGATCAGCCCCAGCATTTT. Together with reference TRBV30 and TRBJ1-5, the CDR3 gives the full variable domain: SQTIHQWPATLVQPVGSPLSLECTVEGTSNPNLYWYRQAAGRGLQLLFYSVGIGQISSEVPQNLSASRPQDRQFILSSKKLLLSDSGFYLCAWSIAVRDQPQHFGDGTRLSIL.

There are a few counts of this clone. The gene calls are TRBV19 and TRBJ2-7; 9 positions match TRBD2. CDR1 and CDR2 from the germline V gene are LNHDA and SQIVND (reference sequence). This CDR3 has 14 residues. The ends lost 5 bases at V and 4 bases at J; junction bases unmatched: 6. The CDR3 reads CASSPASGVYEQYF. DNA of the CDR3: TGTGCCAGTAGTCCGGCTAGCGGGGTTTACGAGCAGTACTTC.